The rows below give T cell receptor beta chains drawn from one sample of a study of blood T cell repertoires in COVID-19. Sequenced by immunoSEQ multiplex PCR; TCRdb stores in-frame clones only, minus some. The sample yields 150,000 to 200,000 clones, 85% seen once. The source material was peripheral blood. These receptors originate from a human donor with acute or convalescent COVID-19. The donor label of this sample is uncertain. Each CDR3 is given with its conserved first and last residue. Rows give clone size only sometimes, using once, few, many, or a class for an expanded clone.

TRBV23-1 | 20 | - | CASSQSSSGARCGGNSPLHF
TRBV7-3 | 15 | - | CASSSGLASTDTQYF
TRBV5-1 | 15 | - | CASSLDGGDGQPQHF
TRBV18 | 15 | - | CASSHLGQMNTEAFF
TRBV11-2 | 14 | - | CASSLESSRNTIYF
TRBV5-1 | 14 | - | CASSSTGDKETQYF
TRBV11-3 | 14 | once | CASSLGDRVLGAFF
TRBV7-3 | 16 | - | CASSLNAGKIYNEQFF
TRBV27 | 15 | once | CASSLGSGVSYEQYF
TRBV20-1 | 13 | - | CSASSPQGGEQFF
TRBV6-2/TRBV6-3 | 16 | few | CASSPVDRGSSYEQYF
TRBV7-8 | 16 | once | CASSLEGQGRKTEAFF
TRBV27 | 12 | - | CASSFPGGEAFF
TRBV3-1/TRBV3-2 | 12 | - | CASSQLRYEQYF
TRBV6-4 | 16 | - | CASSEQASGGADTQYF
TRBV6-4 | 15 | - | CASSVGGGRVDGYTF
TRBV3-1/TRBV3-2 | 15 | - | CASSRRTGVSYEQYF
TRBV6-1 | 14 | - | CASSEYPGTDTQYF
TRBV9 | 13 | - | CASSVGHSYEQYF
TRBV29-1 | 13 | - | CSVGHNSNQPQHF
TRBV24-1 | 18 | - | CATSEFPPGQGFGNTIYF
TRBV19 | 13 | few | CASKAGATVSYTF
TRBV2 | 13 | - | CVPLRGVQETQYF
TRBV5-5 | 16 | - | CASSFQGGPVSYGYTF
TRBV2 | 15 | few | CASSERQGGNTEAFF
TRBV4-2 | 16 | - | CASSQVTSGGRDTQYF